This T cell receptor (beta chain) was profiled in a study of memory CD4+ T cells and cytomegalovirus serostatus. Produced via immunoSEQ multiplex PCR; TCRdb's table is partial and in-frame only. Of about 57,000 clones listed, less than 85% were seen once; the top ten hold 0.82%. V was pared by 5 bases and J by 5 bases, with 11 bases of the junction left unmatched. CDR1 and CDR2 (germline): GTSNPN, SVGIG (reference sequence). The CDR3 length is 14 residues. Single viable CD3+CD4+CD8-CD45RO+ cells were sorted as the memory CD4+ T cells. The sample taken for sequencing was memory CD4+ T cells from blood. The J gene is TRBJ1-2, the V gene TRBV30, with 7 bases that match TRBD1. The TCR comes from an adult in good health and CMV-seronegative. CDR3 amino acids: CAWVHKGAYYGYTF. The CDR3 nucleotides read TGTGCCTGGGTCCACAAGGGGGCGTATTATGGCTACACCTTC.